This T cell receptor (beta chain) is from a study of cytomegalovirus exposure and HLA in healthy donors. Study-level results: According to the study, around 150 TCR beta chains were cytomegalovirus-associated. Common viral pathogens (according to a later analysis) appeared linked to several of the most significant clusters. In a later analysis, productive TCRs from donors in an Asian-associated ancestry cluster reportedly carried fewer N-insertions than the cohort mean.

Note on this clone: Its specificity is unknown.

The CDR3 is 19 amino acids. Germline CDR1 and CDR2: LNHDA and SQIVND (reference sequence). With V trimmed by 0 bases and J by 6 bases, 14 bases remained unmatched. The primer mix had 60 Vbeta and 13 Jbeta primers. Sequenced by immunoSEQ multiplex PCR; TCRdb stores in-frame clones only, minus some. Here the sample spans about 120,000 clones, around 77% being singletons. The chain combines TRBV19 with TRBJ2-2, with 9 nucleotides matching TRBD2. This clonotype was sampled from a man between 35 and 55 years old in good health and CMV-seropositive. The sequencing sample was made of PBMCs. The CDR3, as DNA: TGTGCCAGTAGTATAGATGGGGGAGCTAGCGGGGCCGGGCCCGGGGAGCTGTTTTTT. Its translation is CASSIDGGASGAGPGELFF. Using reference TRBV19 and TRBJ2-2 for the parts outside the CDR3, the full variable domain is DGGITQSPKYLFRKEGQNVTLSCEQNLNHDAMYWYRQDPGQGLRLIYYSQIVNDFQKGDIAEGYSVSREKKESFPLTVTSAQKNPTAFYLCASSIDGGASGAGPGELFFGEGSRLTVL.